Listed below are T cell receptor beta chains from one sample, sequenced in a study of OX40 agonist ivuxolimab in advanced cancers. Profiling relied on immunoSEQ multiplex PCR, and the TCRdb table lists in-frame clones only, not all of them. The sample lists 60,000 or so clones, 75% to 90% seen once, with roughly an eighth in the top ten. The sample in question was CD4+ or CD8+ T cells sorted from blood, obtained in a trial of the OX40 agonist ivuxolimab. The receptors come from an adult with an advanced solid tumor such as melanoma, head and neck, liver or kidney cancer. CDR3s include the opening cysteine and the closing phenylalanine or tryptophan. The D gene is left open where the match is weak. The size entry is marked missing in some rows and otherwise reads once, few, many or a size class.

clone_size,d_call,v_call,j_call,cdr3_length,cdr3_aa,cdr3_nt
NA,TRBD1,TRBV13,TRBJ1-2,15,CASSLGMTGLRGYTF,TGTGCCAGCAGCTTAGGGATGACAGGGCTTAGAGGCTACACCTTC
few,NA,TRBV7-9,TRBJ1-1,13,CASSFVGGSEAFF,TGTGCCAGCAGCTTCGTGGGAGGGAGCGAAGCTTTCTTT
NA,NA,TRBV13,TRBJ2-7,14,CASSFPTDSYEQYF,TGTGCCAGCAGCTTTCCGACAGATTCCTACGAGCAGTACTTC
NA,NA,TRBV7-8,TRBJ1-2,13,CASSLVNRDGYTF,TGTGCCAGCAGCTTGGTTAACAGGGATGGCTACACCTTC
NA,NA,TRBV28,TRBJ1-6,17,CASRGRLILSYNSPLHF,TGTGCCAGCAGGGGGAGGTTAATTCTCTCCTATAATTCACCCCTCCACTTT
NA,NA,TRBV19,TRBJ1-1,12,CATRQENTEAFF,TGTGCCACCCGACAGGAGAACACTGAAGCTTTCTTT
NA,TRBD1,TRBV5-6,TRBJ1-5,12,CASSPGQQPQHF,TGTGCCAGCAGCCCGGGACAGCAGCCCCAGCATTTT
NA,TRBD1,TRBV9,TRBJ2-2,14,CASRTGGEVGELFF,TGTGCCAGCAGAACAGGGGGCGAGGTCGGGGAGCTGTTTTTT
once,NA,TRBV29-1,TRBJ1-1,12,CSVGTFIGEAFF,TGCAGCGTTGGGACATTCATCGGGGAGGCTTTCTTT
NA,NA,TRBV29-1,TRBJ2-6,15,CSVYGLSSGANVLTF,TGCAGCGTCTACGGCCTGAGCTCTGGGGCCAACGTCCTGACTTTC
NA,NA,TRBV2,TRBJ2-7,14,CASRVGLQAYEQYF,TGTGCCAGCAGGGTGGGTCTTCAGGCCTACGAGCAGTACTTC
NA,NA,TRBV10-1,TRBJ2-1,18,CASSESSGNNPFYNEQFF,TGCGCCAGCAGTGAGTCATCGGGGAACAACCCCTTCTACAATGAGCAGTTCTTC
NA,TRBD2,TRBV9,TRBJ2-7,16,CASSPLAGVNSYEQYF,TGTGCCAGCAGCCCTCTAGCGGGTGTAAATTCCTACGAGCAGTACTTC
NA,NA,TRBV14,TRBJ2-1,16,CASSFSRVSSYNEQFF,TGTGCCAGCAGCTTCAGCAGGGTCAGCTCCTACAATGAGCAGTTCTTC
NA,TRBD2,TRBV7-6,TRBJ2-1,16,CASSLQSGGAYNEQFF,TGTGCCAGCAGCTTACAAAGTGGGGGGGCCTACAATGAGCAGTTCTTC
NA,TRBD1,TRBV29-1,TRBJ2-1,15,CSVEGTGTGGNEQFF,TGCAGCGTTGAAGGTACCGGGACAGGGGGGAATGAGCAGTTCTTC
NA,TRBD1,TRBV5-6,TRBJ1-2,15,CASSLPGQAIYGYTF,TGTGCCAGCAGCCTCCCGGGACAGGCGATCTATGGCTACACCTTC
NA,NA,TRBV7-8,TRBJ1-4,17,CASSLAPASFIDEKLFF,TGTGCCAGCAGCTTAGCCCCGGCCAGTTTTATTGATGAAAAACTGTTTTTT
NA,NA,TRBV27,TRBJ2-7,15,CASSLFPDSSYEQYF,TGTGCCAGCAGTTTATTCCCCGACAGTTCCTACGAGCAGTACTTC
NA,NA,TRBV19,TRBJ1-5,13,CASTLGLNQPQHF,TGTGCCAGTACTCTCGGGCTTAATCAGCCCCAGCATTTT
NA,TRBD2,TRBV27,TRBJ2-7,15,CASSLGRGGGHEQYF,TGTGCCAGCAGTTTGGGCAGGGGCGGGGGGCACGAGCAGTACTTC
NA,NA,TRBV7-9,TRBJ1-4,13,CASSLTLTEKLFF,TGTGCCAGCAGCTTAACGTTGACGGAAAAACTGTTTTTT
few,NA,TRBV11-3,TRBJ1-1,16,CASSSEGSDMNTEAFF,TGTGCCAGCAGCTCCGAGGGGTCGGATATGAACACTGAAGCTTTCTTT
NA,TRBD1,TRBV4-3,TRBJ2-7,14,CASSQGTGGGEQYF,TGCGCCAGCAGCCAAGGGACAGGGGGGGGCGAGCAGTACTTC
NA,TRBD2,TRBV19,TRBJ2-5,15,CASSIKRGAQETQYF,TGTGCCAGTAGTATTAAGCGGGGGGCCCAAGAGACCCAGTACTTC
once,NA,TRBV6-1,TRBJ1-3,15,CASSEGEVPGNTIYF,TGTGCCAGCAGTGAAGGGGAGGTCCCTGGAAACACCATATATTTT
NA,NA,TRBV9,TRBJ2-1,14,CASSPWDSDNEQFF,TGTGCCAGCAGCCCCTGGGACTCCGACAATGAGCAGTTCTTC
NA,TRBD1,TRBV28,TRBJ2-7,13,CASSQTGSYEQYF,TGTGCCAGCAGTCAGACAGGGTCCTACGAGCAGTACTTC
NA,NA,TRBV10-3,TRBJ2-7,14,CVANPRNTTYEQYF,TGTGTTGCTAACCCACGGAATACTACCTACGAGCAGTACTTC
NA,NA,TRBV11-2,TRBJ2-7,11,CASSLEVQQYF,TGTGCCAGCAGCTTAGAGGTTCAGCAGTACTTC
many,TRBD1,TRBV25-1,TRBJ1-5,14,CASSETGGDQPQHF,TGTGCCAGCAGTGAGACAGGGGGAGATCAGCCCCAGCATTTT
NA,TRBD2,TRBV29-1,TRBJ2-3,20,CSVEDPDRVGLAGSSDTQYF,TGCAGCGTTGAAGACCCGGACAGGGTCGGACTAGCGGGGTCGTCAGATACGCAGTATTTT
NA,NA,TRBV11-2,TRBJ1-2,11,CASSLAIGYTF,TGTGCCAGCAGCCTGGCTATTGGCTACACCTTC
NA,NA,TRBV13,TRBJ1-2,15,CASRLWAENNYGYTF,TGTGCCAGCAGATTATGGGCAGAGAATAACTATGGCTACACCTTC
NA,NA,TRBV28,TRBJ2-7,13,CASSQLIGREQYF,TGTGCCAGCAGTCAACTGATTGGTCGCGAGCAGTACTTC
NA,TRBD1,TRBV18,TRBJ2-7,15,CASSSLDRASYEQYF,TGTGCCAGCTCATCTTTGGACAGGGCCTCCTACGAGCAGTACTTC
NA,NA,TRBV4-3,TRBJ2-5,13,CASSQWQGETQYF,TGCGCCAGCAGCCAATGGCAGGGCGAGACCCAGTACTTC